Listed below are T cell receptor beta chains from one sample, sequenced in a study of OX40 agonist ivuxolimab in advanced cancers. Some clones are missing from TCRdb's copy, which holds only in-frame ones; the method was immunoSEQ multiplex PCR. The repertoire has about 76,000 clones, around nine tenths of them found once; the top ten carry roughly 13%. The material sequenced was CD4+ or CD8+ T cells sorted from blood, taken in a trial of the OX40 agonist ivuxolimab. The receptors here all came from an adult with an advanced solid tumor such as melanoma, head and neck, liver or kidney cancer. Both conserved end residues are part of each CDR3. The D gene is left open where the match is weak. Expanded clones are given a class, and other clones once, few, many or no size at all.

D: TRBD2; V: TRBV5-4; size: once; J: TRBJ2-3; DNA: TGTGCCAGCAGCTTACTAGCGGGAGACACAGATACGCAGTATTTT; CDR3: CASSLLAGDTDTQYF
D: .; V: TRBV19; size: .; J: TRBJ2-2; DNA: TGTGCCAGTAGTCTTCTAAGGGCGCCCAGGCTAAACACCGGGGAGCTGTTTTTT; CDR3: CASSLLRAPRLNTGELFF
D: .; V: TRBV6-1; size: .; J: TRBJ1-5; DNA: TGTGCCAGCAGTGATATACAGGGAAATCAGCCCCAGCATTTT; CDR3: CASSDIQGNQPQHF
D: .; V: TRBV5-1; size: medium-sized; J: TRBJ2-7; DNA: TGCGCCAGCAGCTTGGGGTCAGGGCGCGAGCAGTACTTC; CDR3: CASSLGSGREQYF
D: .; V: TRBV28; size: .; J: TRBJ2-7; DNA: TGTGCCAGCAGTTTAGGGCGGGCCTCCTACGAGCAGTACTTC; CDR3: CASSLGRASYEQYF
D: TRBD1; V: TRBV19; size: .; J: TRBJ1-1; DNA: TGTGCCAGTAGCAGGGGGGGACCTGAAGCTTTCTTT; CDR3: CASSRGGPEAFF
D: .; V: TRBV18; size: .; J: TRBJ1-1; DNA: TGTGCCAGCTCAGGGCAATACACGAACACTGAAGCTTTCTTT; CDR3: CASSGQYTNTEAFF
D: .; V: TRBV11-2; size: .; J: TRBJ2-1; DNA: TGTGCCAGCAGCCTATACATGAGCTCCTACAATGAGCAGTTCTTC; CDR3: CASSLYMSSYNEQFF
D: .; V: TRBV5-1; size: .; J: TRBJ2-5; DNA: TGCGCCAGCAGCTTGGTTTCGCTCCAAGAGACCCAGTACTTC; CDR3: CASSLVSLQETQYF
D: TRBD1; V: TRBV29-1; size: few; J: TRBJ1-4; DNA: TGCAGCGTTTGGGAACAGGGGGAAGGTGAAAAACTGTTTTTT; CDR3: CSVWEQGEGEKLFF
D: .; V: TRBV7-8; size: .; J: TRBJ2-3; DNA: TGTGCCAGCAGCTTAAGTCTTATTGCAGATACGCAGTATTTT; CDR3: CASSLSLIADTQYF
D: .; V: TRBV4-1; size: .; J: TRBJ2-1; DNA: TGCGCCAGCAGTCGGGACAATGAGCAGTTCTTC; CDR3: CASSRDNEQFF
D: TRBD1; V: TRBV2; size: .; J: TRBJ2-2; DNA: TGTGCCAGCAGTGTCGGAAGGACAGGGGGCACCGGGGAGCTGTTTTTT; CDR3: CASSVGRTGGTGELFF
D: TRBD1; V: TRBV11-2; size: once; J: TRBJ2-7; DNA: TGTGCCAGCAGCACCCGACAGGGCCTCTCCTACGAGCAGTACTTC; CDR3: CASSTRQGLSYEQYF
D: TRBD2; V: TRBV9; size: .; J: TRBJ2-3; DNA: TGTGCCAGCAGCCCCCCCCCACTAGCGGGACCCTCCTTCTCCAGCACAGATACGCAGTATTTT; CDR3: CASSPPPLAGPSFSSTDTQYF
D: .; V: TRBV19; size: .; J: TRBJ1-1; DNA: TGTGCCAGTAGCAGGAGGAACACTGAAGCTTTCTTT; CDR3: CASSRRNTEAFF
D: .; V: TRBV11-2; size: .; J: TRBJ2-1; DNA: TGTGCCAGCAGCTTAGAAGTCTCCTACAATGAGCAGTTCTTC; CDR3: CASSLEVSYNEQFF
D: TRBD2; V: TRBV30; size: .; J: TRBJ2-1; DNA: TGTGCCTGGAGCCCAGGACTAGCGGACAATGAGCAGTTCTTC; CDR3: CAWSPGLADNEQFF
D: TRBD2; V: TRBV15; size: .; J: TRBJ2-7; DNA: TGTGCCACCAGCAACGGGACTAGCGTCACACACAGCTCCTACGAGCAGTACTTC; CDR3: CATSNGTSVTHSSYEQYF
D: .; V: TRBV9; size: .; J: TRBJ1-4; DNA: TGTGCCAGCAGCGTCGGACCGGGGGGGCGGGAACAACTGTTTTTT; CDR3: CASSVGPGGREQLFF
D: .; V: TRBV27; size: once; J: TRBJ1-2; DNA: TGTGCCAGCACCCCTGCTCAGGGTACTAACTATGGCTACACCTTC; CDR3: CASTPAQGTNYGYTF
D: .; V: TRBV7-8; size: once; J: TRBJ1-5; DNA: TGTGCCAGCAGCTTAGCGGGACACTTAGCCAGCAATCAGCCCCAGCATTTT; CDR3: CASSLAGHLASNQPQHF
D: .; V: TRBV11-3; size: .; J: TRBJ2-1; DNA: TGTGCCAGCAGCCTACCACTAGCTGTCGTCTACAATGAGCAGTTCTTC; CDR3: CASSLPLAVVYNEQFF
D: TRBD1; V: TRBV30; size: .; J: TRBJ2-7; DNA: TGTGCCTGGAGTGTAGGGACAGGCTACGAGCAGTACTTC; CDR3: CAWSVGTGYEQYF
D: .; V: TRBV21-1; size: once; J: TRBJ2-1; DNA: TGTGCCAGCAGATTAGGACTAGCGGGTTCCTCCTACAATGAGCAGTTCTTC; CDR3: CASRLGLAGSSYNEQFF
D: .; V: TRBV28; size: once; J: TRBJ2-3; DNA: TGTGCCAGCAGTCTCCAGCACAGGGATACGCAGTATTTT; CDR3: CASSLQHRDTQYF
D: .; V: TRBV28; size: once; J: TRBJ2-7; DNA: TGTGCCAGCAGTCTTAGCGGATACGAGCAGTACTTC; CDR3: CASSLSGYEQYF
D: TRBD1; V: TRBV6-6; size: .; J: TRBJ2-7; DNA: TGTGCCAGCAGTTACTCGGGGACAGGTGACGAGCAGTACTTC; CDR3: CASSYSGTGDEQYF
D: TRBD1; V: TRBV9; size: .; J: TRBJ1-5; DNA: TGTGCCAGCAGCTCCCGAATATCCAGAGCAGGGGGATGGAATCAGCCCCAGCATTTT; CDR3: CASSSRISRAGGWNQPQHF
D: .; V: TRBV6-4; size: .; J: TRBJ1-2; DNA: TGTGCCAGCAGTCCTGACAGGTCTAACTATGGCTACACCTTC; CDR3: CASSPDRSNYGYTF
D: TRBD2; V: TRBV7-6; size: .; J: TRBJ2-7; DNA: TGTGCCAGCAGCTCTCGGGCGGGAGGGTACGAGCAGTACTTC; CDR3: CASSSRAGGYEQYF
D: TRBD2; V: TRBV28; size: .; J: TRBJ2-7; DNA: TGTGCCAGCAGTTCCCCTAGCGGCTACTACGAGCAGTACTTC; CDR3: CASSSPSGYYEQYF
D: .; V: TRBV6-1; size: .; J: TRBJ1-5; DNA: TGTGCCAGCAGTGAAGTTCGGGAGGGATGGCCCCAGCATTTT; CDR3: CASSEVREGWPQHF
D: TRBD1; V: TRBV9; size: .; J: TRBJ1-1; DNA: TGTGCCAGCAGCCTAAGCTCAGGACAGGGCACTGAAGCTTTCTTT; CDR3: CASSLSSGQGTEAFF
D: TRBD1; V: TRBV5-1; size: .; J: TRBJ2-3; DNA: TGCGCCAGCAGCTCGGGACAGGGCACAGATACGCAGTATTTT; CDR3: CASSSGQGTDTQYF
D: TRBD2; V: TRBV10-3; size: .; J: TRBJ2-3; DNA: TGTGCCATCACTCGGGGACTAGCGGGAACAGATACGCAGTATTTT; CDR3: CAITRGLAGTDTQYF
D: .; V: TRBV9; size: few; J: TRBJ1-5; DNA: TGTGCCAGCAGCTTAGGAGGGGTCAATCAGCCCCAGCATTTT; CDR3: CASSLGGVNQPQHF
D: .; V: TRBV27; size: .; J: TRBJ2-7; DNA: TGTGCCAGCAGCACGGGGTCTTACGAGCAGTACTTC; CDR3: CASSTGSYEQYF
D: .; V: TRBV4-1; size: .; J: TRBJ1-3; DNA: TGCGCCAGCAGCCAAGATAGGGTCACCATATATTTT; CDR3: CASSQDRVTIYF
D: TRBD1; V: TRBV5-1; size: .; J: TRBJ1-4; DNA: TGCGCCAGTGGCCACAGGGGAACTAATGAAAAACTGTTTTTT; CDR3: CASGHRGTNEKLFF
D: .; V: TRBV29-1; size: .; J: TRBJ2-7; DNA: TGCAGCGTTGAGTTTGGCTACTCCTACGAGCAGTACTTC; CDR3: CSVEFGYSYEQYF
D: .; V: TRBV5-8; size: .; J: TRBJ1-1; DNA: TGTGCCAGCAGCTCGGGGGGAACTGAAGCTTTCTTT; CDR3: CASSSGGTEAFF
D: .; V: TRBV10-3; size: .; J: TRBJ2-5; DNA: TGTGCCATCAGTGACCCCTTGGGGGGGCACATCCAAGAGACCCAGTACTTC; CDR3: CAISDPLGGHIQETQYF
D: TRBD1; V: TRBV6-5; size: .; J: TRBJ1-1; DNA: TGTGCCAGCAGTTGGGGACAGGGGGATACTGAAGCTTTCTTT; CDR3: CASSWGQGDTEAFF
D: .; V: TRBV4-1; size: .; J: TRBJ1-2; DNA: TGCGCCAGCAGCCCCACAGGGATAAACTATGGCTACACCTTC; CDR3: CASSPTGINYGYTF
D: TRBD2; V: TRBV6-5; size: once; J: TRBJ2-1; DNA: TGTGCCAGCAGTTCCGGGACTAGCGGGAGACCAGTCGAGCAGTTCTTC; CDR3: CASSSGTSGRPVEQFF
D: TRBD2; V: TRBV19; size: .; J: TRBJ2-1; DNA: TGTGCCAGTACCCCGGCTAGCGGGAGCTCCTACAATGAGCAGTTCTTC; CDR3: CASTPASGSSYNEQFF
D: .; V: TRBV11-2; size: .; J: TRBJ2-5; DNA: TGTGCCAGCAGCTCAACAGGGCGCGTGGAAGAGACCCAGTACTTC; CDR3: CASSSTGRVEETQYF
D: .; V: TRBV6-1; size: once; J: TRBJ2-7; DNA: TGTGCCAGCAGACCTGATCGGGACTTCATCTACGAGCAGTACTTC; CDR3: CASRPDRDFIYEQYF
D: .; V: TRBV27; size: .; J: TRBJ2-3; DNA: TGTGCCAGCAGTCTAGCAGATACGCAGTATTTT; CDR3: CASSLADTQYF
D: TRBD1; V: TRBV6-1; size: .; J: TRBJ2-7; DNA: TGTGCCAGTTTTGCACAGGGGTTGTACGAGCAGTACTTC; CDR3: CASFAQGLYEQYF
D: .; V: TRBV25-1; size: .; J: TRBJ2-7; DNA: TGTGCCAGCAGTGACCCGACCCCAGGGAGCTCCTACGAGCAGTACTTC; CDR3: CASSDPTPGSSYEQYF
D: .; V: TRBV15; size: .; J: TRBJ2-7; DNA: TGTGCCACCAGCAGAGACAGGCCCGGCTCCTACGAGCAGTACTTC; CDR3: CATSRDRPGSYEQYF
D: TRBD2; V: TRBV5-1; size: .; J: TRBJ2-1; DNA: TGCGCCAGCAGCGCAGGGACTAGCGGGGAACCTTACAATGAGCAGTTCTTC; CDR3: CASSAGTSGEPYNEQFF